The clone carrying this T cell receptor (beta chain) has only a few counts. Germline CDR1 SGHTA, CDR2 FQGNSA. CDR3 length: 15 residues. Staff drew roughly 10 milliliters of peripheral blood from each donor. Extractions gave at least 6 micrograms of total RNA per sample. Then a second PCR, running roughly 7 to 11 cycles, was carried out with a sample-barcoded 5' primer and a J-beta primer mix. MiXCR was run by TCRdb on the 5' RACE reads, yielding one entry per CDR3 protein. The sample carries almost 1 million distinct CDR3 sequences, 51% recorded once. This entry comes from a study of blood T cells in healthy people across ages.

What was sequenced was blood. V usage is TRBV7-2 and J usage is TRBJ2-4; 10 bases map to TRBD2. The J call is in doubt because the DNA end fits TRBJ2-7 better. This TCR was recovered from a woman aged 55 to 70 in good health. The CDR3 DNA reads TGTGCCAGCAGCTTATTAGGACTAGCGGAATACGAGCAGTACTTC. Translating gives CASSLLGLAEYEQYF.